Each of the 9 T cell receptor beta chains below was sequenced from the same sample in a study of blood T cell repertoires in COVID-19. The table came from immunoSEQ multiplex PCR; TCRdb's copy has only in-frame clones and leaves some out. The top ten clones hold approximately 23% of a sample with 150,000 to 200,000 clones, 86% of them seen once. The sequencing input was PBMCs or T cells enriched from blood (not recorded which). Source of these receptors: a woman aged 40-49 years in a cohort exposed to, infected with or recovered from COVID-19 (not recorded which).

CDR3 nucleotide sequence: TGCGCCAGCAGCCAAGTGTTCAGGAGGGAGAGCTCCTACAATGAGCAGTTCTTC. Translation: CASSQVFRRESSYNEQFF. This chain links TRBV4-3 with TRBJ2-1, with a possible D match to TRBD2 (6 bases). The germline CDR1 and CDR2 sequences are LGHNA and YSLEER. Trimming took off 1 base at V and 0 bases at J, with 16 bases between the two ends. The CDR3 is 18 amino acids.

The J gene is TRBJ2-1, the V gene TRBV7-9; TRBD2 might be the D (5 bases). Germline V gene data show CDR1 as SEHNR and CDR2 as FQNEAQ (reference sequence). Trimming took off 1 base at V and 10 bases at J, with 17 bases between the two ends. This CDR3 is built from 15 residues. The CDR3 DNA reads TGTGCCAGCAGCTTAGGGAGGTCAGAGCTTCCCGAGCAGTTCTTC. It is translated as CASSLGRSELPEQFF.

The chain uses TRBV5-4 and TRBJ2-1; the match to TRBD2 covers 9 bases. Germline CDR1 is SGHNT and CDR2 is YYREEE (reference sequence). There are 16 residues in the CDR3. The V segment lost 4 bases and the J segment 8 bases; nucleotides outside the gene matches: 13. The CDR3: CASSRSTSGWRDEQFF. CDR3 bases: TGTGCCAGCAGCCGATCTACTAGCGGGTGGCGCGATGAGCAGTTCTTC.

The genes are TRBV24-1 and TRBJ2-2; D might be TRBD1 (6 bases). V was cut by 1 base and J by 3 bases, with 8 bases left in between. The CDR3 is made up of 15 amino acids. Per germline, CDR1 KGHDR and CDR2 SFDVKD. The DNA of the CDR3 is TGTGCCACCAGTGATTTTCGGACAGACACCGGGGAGCTGTTTTTT. Residues: CATSDFRTDTGELFF.

V and J are TRBV19 and TRBJ2-1; TRBD2 matches 14 bases. Germline V lookup: CDR1 LNHDA, CDR2 SQIVND (reference sequence). This CDR3 comprises 18 residues. The V segment lost 3 bases and the J segment 4 bases; nucleotides outside the gene matches: 8. CDR3 loop: CASSIIMGTSGGYNEQFF. The CDR3 DNA reads TGTGCCAGTAGTATTATTATGGGGACTAGCGGGGGTTACAATGAGCAGTTCTTC.

The chain carries TRBV4-1 and TRBJ2-1; the match to TRBD1 covers 8 bases. Looked up from germline, CDR1 is MGHRA and CDR2 is YSYEKL. V gave up 2 bases and J gave up 6 bases; unmatched junction bases: 3. The CDR3 runs 14 residues. CDR3 nucleotide sequence: TGCGCCAGCAGCCAATCGACAGGGGCCAATGAGCAGTTCTTC. This codes for CASSQSTGANEQFF.

The V call is TRBV15, the J call TRBJ1-4, with a possible D match to TRBD1 (5 bases). The V gene's germline CDR1 is LNHNV and CDR2 YYDKDF (reference sequence). This CDR3 is 15 amino acids long. Trimming shortened V by 5 bases and J by 8 bases, and 18 bases separated the two germline ends. CDR3 in DNA: TGTGCCACCAGCGATACAGGAAAGGAAGGCGAAAAACTGTTTTTT. Amino acids: CATSDTGKEGEKLFF.

The rearrangement uses TRBV5-8 and TRBJ2-3; 11 bases fit TRBD2. V lost 4 bases and J lost 6; bases outside the gene matches: 13. CDR1 SGHTS and CDR2 YDEGEE come from the germline V gene. The CDR3 length is 17 residues. CDR3 nucleotides: TGTGCCAGCAGCCGCTTTATGACTAGCGGGGCCGGGGATACGCAGTATTTT. It translates to CASSRFMTSGAGDTQYF.

The chain combines TRBV19 with TRBJ1-6; TRBD1 might be the D (5 bases). Looked up from germline, CDR1 is LNHDA and CDR2 is SQIVND (reference sequence). Between the trimmed V and J ends, which lost 1 base and 4 bases, there was a span of 8 bases. The CDR3 runs to 15 residues. CDR3 coding DNA: TGTGCCAGTAGTATAGTCGGGGGATATAATTCACCCCTCCACTTT. This codes for CASSIVGGYNSPLHF.